These 27 T cell receptor beta chains share one sample of origin, sequenced in a study of CD8+CD57+ T cells in acquired aplastic anemia. Genomic DNA, serving as template, underwent TCR beta VDJ and CDR3 profiling. One entry per CDR3 protein results from TCRdb running MiXCR on the reads. Here the sample spans fewer than 200,000 distinct CDR3 sequences, just under 65% being singletons. The specimen was sorted CD4+, CD8+, or CD8+CD57+ T cells (not recorded which) from PBMCs. Receptors originate from a human donor in good health.

Concerning this clonotype: A junction boundary mismatches the germline segment, possibly from a read error. The rearrangement joins TRBV20-1 to TRBJ1-1; no clear D gene. The length of the CDR3 is 12 residues. CDR1 and CDR2 (germline): DFQATT, SNEGSKA (reference sequence). The CDR3 coding sequence is TGCAGTGCTCCATATATGAACACTGAGGCTTTCTTT. Translation: CSAPYMNTEAFF.

The gene calls are TRBV7-9 and TRBJ2-3; D is unresolved. V lost 1 base and J 4 bases, leaving 9 bases between the germline ends. The CDR3 length is 14 residues. Germline V gene lookup returns CDR1 SEHNR and CDR2 FQNEAQ (reference sequence). This chain's CDR3 is CASSLGSRADTQYF. CDR3 nucleotide sequence: TGTGCCAGCAGCTTAGGTTCCCGGGCAGATACGCAGTATTTT.

The chain joins TRBV10-3 to TRBJ2-6; TRBD2 agrees at 12 bases. Trimming cost V 7 bases and J 4 bases; bases outside gene matches: 2. The CDR3 consists of 15 residues. CDR1 and CDR2 (germline): ENHRY, SYGVKD. CDR3 DNA: TGTGCCATCACCGGGACTAGCGGGGGGGCCAACGTCCTGACTTTC. This translates into CAITGTSGGANVLTF.

This chain uses TRBV12-5 with TRBJ1-3; D remains unclear. With 11 bases removed from V and 11 bases from J, the gap between germline ends came to 16 bases. Germline CDR1 reads LGHNT; CDR2 reads FRNRAP. This CDR3 has 11 amino acids. The CDR3 DNA reads TGTGCTCGTAGCCCGGCAACCGCCATATATTTT. It codes for CARSPATAIYF.

Concerning this clonotype: A read error is likely, as this CDR3 ends without the conserved phenylalanine or tryptophan. The chain uses TRBV9 and TRBJ2-7; perhaps TRBD1 as D (6 bases). The V end lost 0 bases, the J end lost 9 bases, and 16 bases lay between the germline ends. CDR3 length: 14 residues. Germline CDR1 and CDR2: SGDLS and YYNGEE. CDR3 amino acids: CASSVGSQGNGQYL. The CDR3 region has the DNA TGTGCCAGCAGCGTAGGATCTCAGGGGAACGGGCAGTACCTC.

This clonotype has at least ten counts. This chain connects TRBV7-9 to TRBJ2-5; TRBD2 agrees at 8 bases. The CDR3 length is 13 residues. CDR1 SEHNR and CDR2 FQNEAQ come from the germline V gene (reference sequence). The V gene end was trimmed by 5 bases and the J gene end by 4 bases; junction bases not matched to a gene: 3. CDR3 protein: CASSRSGAETQYF. The CDR3 bases are TGTGCCAGCAGCCGTAGCGGGGCAGAGACCCAGTACTTC.

V gene TRBV12-3 or TRBV12-4 combines with J gene TRBJ2-5, with D unresolved. The CDR3 consists of 14 residues. Trimming left V 5 bases short and J 2 bases short, with 12 bases between. The CDR3 here is CASSEEVGQETQYF. The DNA of the CDR3 is TGTGCCAGCAGTGAGGAAGTAGGGCAAGAGACCCAGTACTTC.

This clonotype was detected ten times or more. The rearrangement links TRBV19 to TRBJ2-7; D may correspond to TRBD1 or TRBD2 (5 bases each). The CDR3 sequence is 13 residues long. V lost 5 bases and J 2 bases, leaving 10 bases between the germline ends. Germline assignment: CDR1 LNHDA and CDR2 SQIVND (reference sequence). CDR3 amino acids: CASSVGRPYEQYF. CDR3 sequence (DNA): TGTGCCAGTAGTGTGGGACGTCCCTACGAGCAGTACTTC.

This rearrangement joins TRBV10-1 to TRBJ2-5; TRBD2 might be the D (5 bases). Trimming removed 7 bases at V and 0 bases at J, with 15 bases between. Germline CDR1 reads WNHNN; CDR2 reads SYGVQD (reference sequence). This CDR3 comprises 15 residues. The CDR3 DNA sequence: TGCGCCAGCATCATCTACCGGGGAAACCAAGAGACCCAGTACTTC. Translation gives CASIIYRGNQETQYF.

The chain joins TRBV5-4 to TRBJ2-5, with 8 bases lining up with TRBD2. J was trimmed by 5 bases and V by 4 bases; bases with no gene match: 13. CDR3 length: 16 residues. CDR1 is SGHNT and CDR2 is YYREEE in the germline V gene (reference sequence). The CDR3 protein is CASSQWNSGAGETQYF. CDR3 DNA sequence: TGTGCCAGCAGCCAATGGAATAGCGGGGCGGGGGAGACCCAGTACTTC.

Only one count was recorded for this clonotype. The gene calls are TRBV20-1 and TRBJ1-2, with 7 bases lining up with TRBD1. Germline-derived CDR1 and CDR2 are DFQATT and SNEGSKA (reference sequence). V lost 5 bases and J lost 7; bases outside the gene matches: 4. The CDR3 has 11 residues. This CDR3 reads CSAQGGSGYTF. For the CDR3, the DNA is TGCAGTGCTCAGGGGGGGAGTGGCTACACCTTC.

This sequence joins TRBV24-1 and TRBJ1-6, with D possibly TRBD1 on 6 matching bases. Germline CDR1 and CDR2: KGHDR and SFDVKD. V lost 10 bases to trimming and J lost 12 bases, with 18 bases between them. The CDR3 consists of 13 residues. DNA for the CDR3: TGTGCCACAAACCCAATGAGAGGGGGACCCCTCCACTTT. It encodes CATNPMRGGPLHF.

V is TRBV29-1 and J is TRBJ2-7; TRBD2 matches at 11 bases. The CDR3 is 12 amino acids. CDR1 and CDR2 (germline): SQVTM, ANQGSEA. With 4 bases clipped from V and 4 bases from J, the junction kept 0 bases outside the gene matches. CDR3 coding DNA: TGCAGCGTTGGGACTAGCGGGTACGAGCAGTACTTC. Translated: CSVGTSGYEQYF.

This clonotype appeared a few times. The J gene is TRBJ2-7, the V gene TRBV20-1; 9 bases agree with TRBD2. Germline trimming cut 0 bases from V and 6 bases from J; bases unmatched to any gene: 6. CDR3 length: 14 amino acids. Germline V gene sequence: CDR1 DFQATT, CDR2 SNEGSKA (reference sequence). The DNA for the CDR3 is TGCAGTGCTAGAGATTCAGCGGGGGGCAGCGAGCAGTACTTC. This gives the protein CSARDSAGGSEQYF.

V gene TRBV12-3 or TRBV12-4 combines with J gene TRBJ2-5; TRBD2 matches at 10 bases. The CDR3 consists of 16 residues. With V trimmed by 6 bases and J by 3 bases, 10 bases remained unmatched. The CDR3 DNA reads TGTGCCAGCAGCCGATTAGCGGGAGGCCCTAAAGAGACCCAGTACTTC. Encoded protein: CASSRLAGGPKETQYF.

The chain links TRBV25-1 to TRBJ2-7, with a tentative D call TRBD1 (6 bases). The CDR3 consists of 13 residues. The V gene lost 7 bases and the J gene lost 6 bases, with 16 bases spanning the gap. Looked up from germline, CDR1 is MGHDK and CDR2 is SYGVNS. CDR3 residues: CASKDRGTGEQYF. CDR3 in DNA: TGTGCCAGCAAAGATAGGGGGACGGGCGAGCAGTACTTC.

This chain joins TRBV10-3 and TRBJ2-7; 11 positions agree with TRBD2. Germline trimming cut 3 bases from V and 2 bases from J; bases unmatched to any gene: 9. Germline V lookup: CDR1 ENHRY, CDR2 SYGVKD. This CDR3 spans 17 amino acids. The DNA for the CDR3 is TGTGCCATCAGTGATGGTGGGACTAGCGGTACAACCTACGAGCAGTACTTC. Protein product: CAISDGGTSGTTYEQYF.

This sequence joins TRBV15 and TRBJ2-1; D not resolved. V shed 3 bases and J shed 4 bases, with 16 bases lying between them. This CDR3 has 16 amino acids. Germline V gene sequence: CDR1 LNHNV, CDR2 YYDKDF (reference sequence). DNA for the CDR3: TGTGCCACCAGCAGTGCTAGAGACCGTCCATACAATGAGCAGTTCTTC. Translation: CATSSARDRPYNEQFF.

The J gene is TRBJ2-7, the V gene TRBV5-1; 8 nucleotides line up with TRBD2. The CDR3 runs 14 residues. J lost 3 bases, V lost 0 bases, and 2 bases had no gene match. Germline CDR1 is SGHRS and CDR2 is YFSETQ. Here the CDR3 reads CASSLVSGVYEQYF. The CDR3 coding sequence is TGCGCCAGCAGCTTGGTTAGCGGGGTCTACGAGCAGTACTTC.

This clonotype has just a few counts. The J gene is TRBJ2-1, the V gene TRBV14; possibly TRBD1 for D (6 bases). The CDR3 runs to 15 residues. With 6 bases removed from V and 6 bases from J, the gap between germline ends came to 18 bases. Germline assignment: CDR1 SGHDN and CDR2 FVKESK. CDR3: CASRGTGHARNEQFF. The CDR3 bases are TGTGCCAGCAGGGGGACGGGACATGCCCGCAATGAGCAGTTCTTC.

This clonotype was recorded at least ten times. The genes are TRBV11-2 and TRBJ2-1; D gene unclear. Trimming took 1 base from V and 3 from J, leaving 4 bases between them. The CDR3 length is 13 residues. Germline V gene data show CDR1 as SGHAT and CDR2 as FQNNGV. For the CDR3, the DNA is TGTGCCAGCAGCTTAGCCAGCTACAATGAGCAGTTCTTC. Encoded protein: CASSLASYNEQFF.

The gene calls are TRBV5-8 and TRBJ2-5; unclear D gene. Germline V gene data show CDR1 as SGHTS and CDR2 as YDEGEE. The V and J ends lost 2 bases and 1 base respectively, with 6 bases between them. This CDR3 comprises 13 residues. The CDR3, as DNA: TGTGCCAGCAGCTTACAACCCCAAGAGACCCAGTACTTC. This translates into CASSLQPQETQYF.

This clonotype has more than one count but fewer than ten. The chain combines TRBV7-8 with TRBJ2-7; D uncertain. This CDR3 has 12 residues. Trimming took off 5 bases at V and 7 bases at J, with 12 bases between the two ends. Germline V gives CDR1 SGHVS, CDR2 FQNEAQ. For the CDR3, the DNA is TGTGCCAGCAGCCAACCCGGCTGGGAGCAGTACTTC. It specifies CASSQPGWEQYF.

V is TRBV29-1 and J is TRBJ2-5; TRBD2 aligns across 7 bases. J gave up 5 bases and V 4 bases, and 7 bases lay outside the gene matches. The CDR3 runs 13 residues. CDR1 SQVTM and CDR2 ANQGSEA come from the germline V gene. The CDR3 nucleotides read TGCAGCGTTGGACTAGCTGGGGGGGAGACCCAGTACTTC. Amino acid sequence: CSVGLAGGETQYF.

This clonotype was detected a few times. The chain has TRBV24-1 and TRBJ2-1; D is unresolved. CDR3 length equals 13 residues. Germline assignment: CDR1 KGHDR and CDR2 SFDVKD. The V and J ends lost 4 bases and 10 bases respectively, with 13 bases between them. CDR3 sequence reads: CATSEAQSIEQFF. Written as DNA, the CDR3 is TGTGCCACCAGTGAAGCACAGAGCATCGAGCAGTTCTTC.

The V gene is TRBV29-1, the J gene TRBJ2-7, with TRBD1 identical over 8 bases. The CDR3 runs 13 residues. Looked up from germline, CDR1 is SQVTM and CDR2 is ANQGSEA. Unmatched junction bases numbered 5, after V lost 6 bases and J lost 1 base. The CDR3 protein is CSVRGQASYEQYF. The CDR3 DNA is TGCAGCGTAAGGGGACAGGCATCCTACGAGCAGTACTTC.

The chain links TRBV20-1 to TRBJ2-3; tentative D call: TRBD2 (5 bases). The CDR3 is 14 residues long. Trimming shortened V by 0 bases and J by 5 bases, and 12 bases separated the two germline ends. Germline CDR1 reads DFQATT; CDR2 reads SNEGSKA (reference sequence). The CDR3 here is CSARDTGVGDTQYF. The CDR3 DNA reads TGCAGTGCTAGAGATACCGGGGTTGGAGATACGCAGTATTTT.